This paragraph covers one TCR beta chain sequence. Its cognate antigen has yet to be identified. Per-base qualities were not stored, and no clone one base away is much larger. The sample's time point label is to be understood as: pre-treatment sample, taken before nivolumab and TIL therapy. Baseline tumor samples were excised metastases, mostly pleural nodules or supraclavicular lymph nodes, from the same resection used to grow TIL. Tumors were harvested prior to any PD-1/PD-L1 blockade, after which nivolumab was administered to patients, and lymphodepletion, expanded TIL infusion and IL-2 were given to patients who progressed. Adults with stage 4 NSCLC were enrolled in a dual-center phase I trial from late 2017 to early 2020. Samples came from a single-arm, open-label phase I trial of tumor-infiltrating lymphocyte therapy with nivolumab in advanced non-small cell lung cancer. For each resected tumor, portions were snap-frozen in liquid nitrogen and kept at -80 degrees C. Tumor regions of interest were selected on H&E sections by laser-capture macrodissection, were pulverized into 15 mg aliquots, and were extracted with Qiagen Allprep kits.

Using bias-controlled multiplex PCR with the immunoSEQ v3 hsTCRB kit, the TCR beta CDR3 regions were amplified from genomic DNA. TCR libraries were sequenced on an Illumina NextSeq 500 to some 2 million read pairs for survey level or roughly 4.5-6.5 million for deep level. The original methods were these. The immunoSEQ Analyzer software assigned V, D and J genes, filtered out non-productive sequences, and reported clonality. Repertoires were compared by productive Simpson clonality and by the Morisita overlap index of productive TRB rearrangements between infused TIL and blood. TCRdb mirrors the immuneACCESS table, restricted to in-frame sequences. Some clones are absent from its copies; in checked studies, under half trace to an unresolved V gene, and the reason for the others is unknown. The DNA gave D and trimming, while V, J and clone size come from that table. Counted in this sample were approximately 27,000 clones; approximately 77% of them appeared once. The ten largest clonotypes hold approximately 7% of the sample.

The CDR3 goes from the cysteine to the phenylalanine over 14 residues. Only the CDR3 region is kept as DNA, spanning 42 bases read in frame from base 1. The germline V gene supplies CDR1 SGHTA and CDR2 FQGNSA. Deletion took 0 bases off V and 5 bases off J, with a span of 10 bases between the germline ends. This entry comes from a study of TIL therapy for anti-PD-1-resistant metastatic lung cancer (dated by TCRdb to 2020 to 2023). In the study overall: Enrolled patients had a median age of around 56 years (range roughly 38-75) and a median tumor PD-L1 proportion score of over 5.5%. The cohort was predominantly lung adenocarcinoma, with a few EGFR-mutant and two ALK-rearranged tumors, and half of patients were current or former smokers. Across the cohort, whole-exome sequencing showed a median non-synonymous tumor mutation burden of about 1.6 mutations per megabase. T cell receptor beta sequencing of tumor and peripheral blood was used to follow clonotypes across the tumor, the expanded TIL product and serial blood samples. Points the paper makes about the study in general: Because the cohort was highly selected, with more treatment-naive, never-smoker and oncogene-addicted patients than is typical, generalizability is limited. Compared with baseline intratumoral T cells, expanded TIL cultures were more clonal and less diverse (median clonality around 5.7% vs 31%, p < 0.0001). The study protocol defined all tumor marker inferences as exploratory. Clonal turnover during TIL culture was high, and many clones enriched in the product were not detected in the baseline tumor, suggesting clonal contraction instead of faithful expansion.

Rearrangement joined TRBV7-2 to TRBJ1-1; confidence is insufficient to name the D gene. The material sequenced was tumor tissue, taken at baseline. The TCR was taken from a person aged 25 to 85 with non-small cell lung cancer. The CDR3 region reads CASSLAVRGTEAFF. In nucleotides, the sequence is TGTGCCAGCAGCTTAGCAGTTCGTGGGACTGAAGCTTTCTTT.